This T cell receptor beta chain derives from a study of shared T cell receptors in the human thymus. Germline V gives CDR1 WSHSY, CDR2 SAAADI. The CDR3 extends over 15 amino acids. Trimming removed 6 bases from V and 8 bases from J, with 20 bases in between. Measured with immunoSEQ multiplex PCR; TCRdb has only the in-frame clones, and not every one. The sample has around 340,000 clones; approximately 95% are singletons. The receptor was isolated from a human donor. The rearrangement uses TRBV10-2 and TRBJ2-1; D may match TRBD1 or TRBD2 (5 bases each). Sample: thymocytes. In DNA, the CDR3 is TGCGCCAGCAGACCATCCAAAGAGGGGTGGGATGAGCAGTTCTTC. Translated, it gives CASRPSKEGWDEQFF.